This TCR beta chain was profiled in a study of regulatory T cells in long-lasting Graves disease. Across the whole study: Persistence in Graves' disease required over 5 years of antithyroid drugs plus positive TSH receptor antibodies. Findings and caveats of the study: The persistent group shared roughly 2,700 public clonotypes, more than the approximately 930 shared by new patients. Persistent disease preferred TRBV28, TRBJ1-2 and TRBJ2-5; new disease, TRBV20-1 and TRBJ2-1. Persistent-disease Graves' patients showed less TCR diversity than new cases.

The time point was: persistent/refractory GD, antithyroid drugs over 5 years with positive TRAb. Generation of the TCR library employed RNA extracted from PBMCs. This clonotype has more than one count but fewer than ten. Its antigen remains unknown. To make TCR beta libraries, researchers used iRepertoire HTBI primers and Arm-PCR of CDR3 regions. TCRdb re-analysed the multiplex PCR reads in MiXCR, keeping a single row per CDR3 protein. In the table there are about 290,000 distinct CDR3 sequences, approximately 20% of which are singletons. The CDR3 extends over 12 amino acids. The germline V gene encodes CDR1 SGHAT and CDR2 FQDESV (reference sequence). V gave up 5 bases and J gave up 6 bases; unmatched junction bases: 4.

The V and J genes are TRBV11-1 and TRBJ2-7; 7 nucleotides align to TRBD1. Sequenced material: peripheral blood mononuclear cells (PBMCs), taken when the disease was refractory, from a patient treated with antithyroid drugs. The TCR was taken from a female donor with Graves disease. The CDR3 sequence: CASSQGVSEQYF. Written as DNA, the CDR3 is TGTGCCAGCAGCCAGGGGGTCTCCGAGCAGTACTTC.